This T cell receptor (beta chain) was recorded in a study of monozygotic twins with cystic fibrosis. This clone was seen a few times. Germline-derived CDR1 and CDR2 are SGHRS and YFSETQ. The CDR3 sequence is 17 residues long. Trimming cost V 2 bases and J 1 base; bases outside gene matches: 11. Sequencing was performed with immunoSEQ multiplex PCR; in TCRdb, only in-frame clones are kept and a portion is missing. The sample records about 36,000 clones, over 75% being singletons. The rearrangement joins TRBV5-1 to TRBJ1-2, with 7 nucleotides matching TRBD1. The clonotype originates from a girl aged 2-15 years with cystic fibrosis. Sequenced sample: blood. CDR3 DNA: TGCGCCAGCAGCTTCTGGGGACAGAAGTCCTATAACTATGGCTACACCTTC. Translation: CASSFWGQKSYNYGYTF.